The clone carrying this T cell receptor beta chain was counted at least ten times. CDR3 length: 15 amino acids. Trimming took off 5 bases at V and 5 bases at J, with 18 bases between the two ends. Germline-derived CDR1 and CDR2 are LNHDA and SQIVND (reference sequence). These data originate in a study of early T cells in non-severe SARS-CoV-2 infection. TCRdb reanalysed the 5' RACE reads using MiXCR and keeps one entry per CDR3 protein. The sample has roughly 16,000 distinct CDR3 sequences; roughly 5.4% are singletons. V usage is TRBV19 and J usage is TRBJ1-2; D may be TRBD1 (5 bases). Sequenced here: whole blood, sampled at baseline. The receptor was derived from an adult who was a healthcare worker with PCR-confirmed SARS-CoV-2 infection or an uninfected control (not recorded which). CDR3 sequence: CASSLPRDRTYGYTF. The CDR3 DNA reads as TGTGCCAGTAGTTTGCCTCGGGACCGCACATATGGCTACACCTTC.